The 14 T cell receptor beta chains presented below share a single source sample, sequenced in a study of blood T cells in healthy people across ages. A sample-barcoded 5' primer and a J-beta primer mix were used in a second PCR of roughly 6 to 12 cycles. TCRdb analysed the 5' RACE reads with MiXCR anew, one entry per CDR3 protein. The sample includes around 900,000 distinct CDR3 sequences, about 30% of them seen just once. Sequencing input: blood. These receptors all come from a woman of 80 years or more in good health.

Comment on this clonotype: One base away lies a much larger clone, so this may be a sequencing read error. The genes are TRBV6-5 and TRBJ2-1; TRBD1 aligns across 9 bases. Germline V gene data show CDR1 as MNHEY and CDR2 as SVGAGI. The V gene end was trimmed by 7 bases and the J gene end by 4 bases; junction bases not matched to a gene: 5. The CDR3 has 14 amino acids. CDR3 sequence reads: CASNRDRVYNEQFF. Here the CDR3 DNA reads TGTGCCAGCAACCGGGACAGGGTTTACAATGAGCAGTTCTTC.

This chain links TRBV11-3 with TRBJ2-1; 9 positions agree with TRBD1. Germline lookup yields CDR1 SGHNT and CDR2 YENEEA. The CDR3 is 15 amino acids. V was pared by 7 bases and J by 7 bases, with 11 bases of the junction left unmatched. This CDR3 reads CASTDSDRGRNEQFF. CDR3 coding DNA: TGTGCCAGCACCGATTCGGACAGGGGAAGGAATGAGCAGTTCTTC.

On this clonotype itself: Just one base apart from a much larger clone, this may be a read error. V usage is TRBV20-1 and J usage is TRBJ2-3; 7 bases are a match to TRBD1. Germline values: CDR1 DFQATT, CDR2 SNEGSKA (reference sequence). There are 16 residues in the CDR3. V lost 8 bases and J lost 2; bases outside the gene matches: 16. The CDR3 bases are TGCAGTACTAAACCACAGGGGAACTTACTCACAGATACGCAGTATTTT. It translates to CSTKPQGNLLTDTQYF.

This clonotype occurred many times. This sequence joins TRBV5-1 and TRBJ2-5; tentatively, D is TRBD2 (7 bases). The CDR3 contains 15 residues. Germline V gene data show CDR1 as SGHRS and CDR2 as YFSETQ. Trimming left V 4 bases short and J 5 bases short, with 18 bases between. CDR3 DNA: TGCGCCAGCAGCCACCCCGGGGGGCGTCGGGAGACCCAGTACTTC. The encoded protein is CASSHPGGRRETQYF. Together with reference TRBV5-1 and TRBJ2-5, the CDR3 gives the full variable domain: KAGVTQTPRYLIKTRGQQVTLSCSPISGHRSVSWYQQTPGQGLQFLFEYFSETQRNKGNFPGRFSGRQFSNSRSEMNVSTLELGDSALYLCASSHPGGRRETQYFGPGTRLLVL.

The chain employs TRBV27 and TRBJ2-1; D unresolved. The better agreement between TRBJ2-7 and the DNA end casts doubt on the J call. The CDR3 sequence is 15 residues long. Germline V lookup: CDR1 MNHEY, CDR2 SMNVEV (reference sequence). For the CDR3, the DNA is TGTGCCAGCAGCGAGGCCTCGAGCTCCTACAATGAGCAGTACTTC. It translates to CASSEASSSYNEQYF.

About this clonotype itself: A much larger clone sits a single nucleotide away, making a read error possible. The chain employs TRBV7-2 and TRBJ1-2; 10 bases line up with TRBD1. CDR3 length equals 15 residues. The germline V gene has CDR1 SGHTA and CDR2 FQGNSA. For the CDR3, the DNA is TGTGTCGGGAGACAGGGGGCTGGTACTGGCTATGGCTACACCTTC. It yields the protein CVGRQGAGTGYGYTF.

The CDR3 DNA is TGTGCCAGCAGCTTGGGCCCAGGGGCGGACTATGGCTACACCTTC. Its translation: CASSLGPGADYGYTF. The chain has TRBV7-2 and TRBJ1-2, with D possibly matching TRBD1 (6 bases). This CDR3 comprises 15 residues. Looked up from germline, CDR1 is SGHTA and CDR2 is FQGNSA. V was pared by 3 bases and J by 3 bases, with 14 bases between.

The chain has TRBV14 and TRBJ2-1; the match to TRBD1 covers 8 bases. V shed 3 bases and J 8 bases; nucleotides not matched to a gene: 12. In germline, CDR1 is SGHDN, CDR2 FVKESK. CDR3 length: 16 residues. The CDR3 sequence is CASSHVFRDRPHEQFF. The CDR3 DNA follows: TGTGCCAGCAGCCACGTTTTTCGGGACAGGCCCCATGAGCAGTTCTTC. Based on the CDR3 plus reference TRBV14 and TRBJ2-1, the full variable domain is EAGVTQFPSHSVIEKGQTVTLRCDPISGHDNLYWYRRVMGKEIKFLLHFVKESKQDESGMPNNRFLAERTGGTYSTLKVQPAELEDSGVYFCASSHVFRDRPHEQFFGPGTRLTVL.

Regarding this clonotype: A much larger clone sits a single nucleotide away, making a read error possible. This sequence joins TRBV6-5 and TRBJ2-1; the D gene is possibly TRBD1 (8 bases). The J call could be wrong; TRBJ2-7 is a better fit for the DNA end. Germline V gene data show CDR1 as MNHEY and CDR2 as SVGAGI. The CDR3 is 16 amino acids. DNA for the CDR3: TGTGCCAGCAGGAACAGGGGGGGAAGCTCCTACAATGAGCAGTACTTC. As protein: CASRNRGGSSYNEQYF.

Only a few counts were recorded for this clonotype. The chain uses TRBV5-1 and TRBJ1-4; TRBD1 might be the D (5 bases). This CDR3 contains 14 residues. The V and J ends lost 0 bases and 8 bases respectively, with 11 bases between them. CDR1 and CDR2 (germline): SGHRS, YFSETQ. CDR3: CASSLDRPKEKLFF. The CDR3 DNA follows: TGCGCCAGCAGCTTGGACAGGCCGAAGGAAAAACTGTTTTTT.

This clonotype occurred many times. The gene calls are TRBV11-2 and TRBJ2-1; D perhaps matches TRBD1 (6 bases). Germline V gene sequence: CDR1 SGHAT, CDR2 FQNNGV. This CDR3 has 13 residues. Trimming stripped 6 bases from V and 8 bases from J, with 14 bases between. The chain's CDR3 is CASRVTGFDEQFF. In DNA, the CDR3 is TGTGCCAGCAGAGTAACAGGGTTCGATGAGCAGTTCTTC.

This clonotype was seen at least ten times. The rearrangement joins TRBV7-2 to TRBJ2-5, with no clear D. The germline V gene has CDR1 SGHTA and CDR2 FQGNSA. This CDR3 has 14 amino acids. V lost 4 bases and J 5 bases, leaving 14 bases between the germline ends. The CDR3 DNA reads TGTGCCAGCAGCTCACACCCCTTTATGGAGACCCAGTACTTC. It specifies CASSSHPFMETQYF.

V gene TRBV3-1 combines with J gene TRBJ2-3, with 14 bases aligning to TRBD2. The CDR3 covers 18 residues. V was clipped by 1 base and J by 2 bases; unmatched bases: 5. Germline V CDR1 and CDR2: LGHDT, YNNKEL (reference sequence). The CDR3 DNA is TGTGCCAGCAGCCAAGGGGGACTAGCGGGGGCCTACACAGATACGCAGTATTTT. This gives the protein CASSQGGLAGAYTDTQYF.

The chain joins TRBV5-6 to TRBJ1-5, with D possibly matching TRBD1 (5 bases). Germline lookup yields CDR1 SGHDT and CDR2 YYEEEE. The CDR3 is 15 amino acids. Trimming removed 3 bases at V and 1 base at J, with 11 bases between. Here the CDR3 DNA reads TGTGCCAGCAGCTGGGGCGGAGGAAGCAATCAGCCCCAGCATTTT. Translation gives CASSWGGGSNQPQHF.